A selection of T cell receptor beta chains follows, all from one sample in a study of T cell responses to AZD1222 COVID-19 vaccine. Assay used: immunoSEQ multiplex PCR; TCRdb lists only in-frame clones, some missing. The sample records 100,000 to 150,000 clones, 80% to 90% being singletons. Sequencing was performed on peripheral blood, taken on day 0 of AZD1222 vaccination. These receptors were obtained from an adult in good health. Both conserved end residues are part of each CDR3. Each record gives: CDR3 DNA, CDR3 protein, J gene, clone size, V gene, D gene. D genes are given only for firm matches. Expanded clones are given a class, and other clones once, few, many or no size at all.

TGCGCCAGCAGCCCATTTAGCGGGGGGGACAATGAGCAGTTCTTC CASSPFSGGDNEQFF TRBJ2-1 once TRBV5-1 TRBD2
TGTGCCAGCAATAGAGGAATGAAAGAGACCCAGTACTTC CASNRGMKETQYF TRBJ2-5 - TRBV6-6 -
TGTGCCAGCAGTTTTGCAGGGGACAACACTGAAGCTTTCTTT CASSFAGDNTEAFF TRBJ1-1 - TRBV28 -
TGTGCCAGCAGTTACTCGCTAGCGGGGGGCACAGATACGCAGTATTTT CASSYSLAGGTDTQYF TRBJ2-3 - TRBV6-5 TRBD2
TGCGCCAGCAGTGGCTTAGGACAGCTTCAAGAGACCCAGTACTTC CASSGLGQLQETQYF TRBJ2-5 once TRBV5-1 -
TGTGCCAGCAGCCCCAGACAGGGAAATACTGAAGCTTTCTTT CASSPRQGNTEAFF TRBJ1-1 - TRBV7-2 TRBD1
TGCGCCAGCAGCCAAGGGCGAGGGGGTGGGGGCGCAACTAATGAAAAACTGTTTTTT CASSQGRGGGGATNEKLFF TRBJ1-4 - TRBV4-1 -
TGCGCCAGCAGCTTGGTGGAGTCTGGGGATACGCAGTATTTT CASSLVESGDTQYF TRBJ2-3 few TRBV5-1 -
TGCGCCAGCAGTGAGTCGAGCGGTAACTCCTACGAGCAGTACTTC CASSESSGNSYEQYF TRBJ2-7 - TRBV10-2 -
TGTGCCAGCAGTTACTCTCACTATTCTCCGGCAGATACGCAGTATTTT CASSYSHYSPADTQYF TRBJ2-3 - TRBV6-5 -
TGCGCCAGCAGCTTGGGAGGTGGGACAGGGATTCCCTACGAGCAGTACTTC CASSLGGGTGIPYEQYF TRBJ2-7 - TRBV5-1 TRBD1
TGTGCCAGTAGAAGGTTTGCTAGCGGATACACCGGGGAGCTGTTTTTT CASRRFASGYTGELFF TRBJ2-2 - TRBV19 TRBD2
TGTGCCAGCAGCCGTAGTCTGCTTCCCGGGGAGCTGTTTTTT CASSRSLLPGELFF TRBJ2-2 - TRBV3-1/TRBV3-2 -
TGCGCCAGCAGCCCAGGAGCGGGGGGGTACACAGATACGCAGTATTTT CASSPGAGGYTDTQYF TRBJ2-3 - TRBV5-1 TRBD2
TGTGCCAGTGGGACAGGAGGAACCTCTGGAAACACCATATATTTT CASGTGGTSGNTIYF TRBJ1-3 - TRBV19 TRBD1
TGTGCCAGCAGCACCGGCCCCACGGGAGATACGCAGTATTTT CASSTGPTGDTQYF TRBJ2-3 - TRBV7-9 -
TGCAGTGCTAAAAATAATGAAAAACTGTTTTTT CSAKNNEKLFF TRBJ1-4 once TRBV20-1 -
TGCGCCAGCAGCGCCGGGACTAGCGTGACCGGGGAGCTGTTTTTT CASSAGTSVTGELFF TRBJ2-2 - TRBV5-1 TRBD2
TGTGCCAGCAGCCGACAGGTTGGGCAGCCCCAGCATTTT CASSRQVGQPQHF TRBJ1-5 - TRBV7-3 -
TGTGCCAGCAGCTCTCAGCGGGGGGGCAGTTACGAGCAGTACTTC CASSSQRGGSYEQYF TRBJ2-7 few TRBV7-2 TRBD2
TGCGCCAGCAGCTACACAGATACGCAGTATTTT CASSYTDTQYF TRBJ2-3 - TRBV5-1 -
TGTGCCAGCAGCTTAGCGGGCGGGAGTAGCACCGGGGAGCTGTTTTTT CASSLAGGSSTGELFF TRBJ2-2 few TRBV11-2 TRBD2
TGTGCCACGGCCGGGGCGGACACTGAAGCTTTCTTT CATAGADTEAFF TRBJ1-1 - TRBV24-1 -
TGTGCCAGCGGAGTGGACAGAGTCACAGATACGCAGTATTTT CASGVDRVTDTQYF TRBJ2-3 - TRBV7-9 -
TGTGCCAGTAGTATCCGGGCTAGCGGGGGCCAGTACAATGAGCAGTTCTTC CASSIRASGGQYNEQFF TRBJ2-1 - TRBV19 TRBD2
TGCGCCAGCAGGTCGGCCATCACAGATACGCAGTATTTT CASRSAITDTQYF TRBJ2-3 - TRBV5-1 -
TGTGCCGCCAAAACCGCCAATCAGCCCCAGCATTTT CAAKTANQPQHF TRBJ1-5 - TRBV6-5 -
TGTGCCACCCAGCCCGGGACAGGGAATTACAATGAGCAGTTCTTC CATQPGTGNYNEQFF TRBJ2-1 - TRBV6-5 TRBD1
TGTGCCAGCTCACCCTCGGACTCGTCCTACGAGCAGTACTTC CASSPSDSSYEQYF TRBJ2-7 - TRBV18 -
TGTGCCAGCTCACCCCCCGGTCCGAATAGACAGGGAAGGGGCGACACCGGGGAGCTGTTTTTT CASSPPGPNRQGRGDTGELFF TRBJ2-2 - TRBV18 TRBD1
TGTGCCAGCAGTATCACGGGACAGGGACCGTTCTTC CASSITGQGPFF TRBJ2-1 once TRBV28 TRBD1
TGCAGCACGGCGGGGGGGCGCGGGTACGAGCAGTACTTC CSTAGGRGYEQYF TRBJ2-7 - TRBV29-1 TRBD2
TGTGCCAGCAGTTTTAGACAGGGGGCCTCCCGGGCCACCTACGAGCAGTACTTC CASSFRQGASRATYEQYF TRBJ2-7 - TRBV27 TRBD1
TGTGCCACCAGCAGAGACAGGGGAGGCAAAAACATTCAGTACTTC CATSRDRGGKNIQYF TRBJ2-4 - TRBV15 -
TGTGCCAGCAGCGCATCCGGGACGCCGGAAGGGGAGCTGTTTTTT CASSASGTPEGELFF TRBJ2-2 - TRBV7-9 -
TGTGCCAGTAGCCAATACGGGACAGGGGACTCGATGTTTGGGCAGCCCCAGCATTTT CASSQYGTGDSMFGQPQHF TRBJ1-5 - TRBV19 TRBD1
TGTGCCAGCAGCTTAAGGATGACTGACTACACCTTC CASSLRMTDYTF TRBJ1-2 - TRBV7-9 -
TGTGCCAGCTCCGACAGGCTTAATTCACCCCTCCACTTT CASSDRLNSPLHF TRBJ1-6 - TRBV18 -
TGTGCCAGCAGCCTGGGACAGTTTAAAGAGACCCAGTACTTC CASSLGQFKETQYF TRBJ2-5 - TRBV11-2 TRBD1
TGCAGCGTGATGACAGGGGCCACCTACGAGCAGTACTTC CSVMTGATYEQYF TRBJ2-7 - TRBV29-1 TRBD1
TGTGCCAGCAGTGAAAGCCCCTTAGCGGTCTCCTACAATGAGCAGTTCTTC CASSESPLAVSYNEQFF TRBJ2-1 - TRBV2 -
TGTGCCAGCAGTGAAGGAGGGGACAGGGAAAAACTGTTTTTT CASSEGGDREKLFF TRBJ1-4 - TRBV6-1 TRBD1